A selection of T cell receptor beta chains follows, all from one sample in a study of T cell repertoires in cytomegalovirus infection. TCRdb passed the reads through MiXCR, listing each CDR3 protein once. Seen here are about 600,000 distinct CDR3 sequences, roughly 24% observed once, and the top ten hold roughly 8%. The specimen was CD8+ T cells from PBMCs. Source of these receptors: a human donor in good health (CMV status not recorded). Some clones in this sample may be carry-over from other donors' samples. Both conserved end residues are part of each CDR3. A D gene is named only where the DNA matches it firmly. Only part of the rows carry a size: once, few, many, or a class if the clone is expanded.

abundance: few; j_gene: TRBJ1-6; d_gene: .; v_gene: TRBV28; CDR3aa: CASSLPDGLNSPLHF; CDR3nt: TGTGCCAGCAGTTTGCCGGACGGACTCAATTCACCCCTCCACTTT
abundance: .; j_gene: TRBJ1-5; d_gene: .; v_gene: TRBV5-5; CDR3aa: CASSSGGEWGINQPQHF; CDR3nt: TGTGCCAGCAGCTCAGGCGGGGAATGGGGGATAAATCAGCCCCAGCATTTT
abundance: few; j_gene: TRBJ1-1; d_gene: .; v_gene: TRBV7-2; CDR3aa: CASSFWGPRSVNTEAFF; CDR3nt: TGTGCCAGCAGCTTCTGGGGTCCCCGCTCGGTGAACACTGAAGCTTTCTTT
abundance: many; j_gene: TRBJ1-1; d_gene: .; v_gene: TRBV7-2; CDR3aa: CASSLLVTEAFF; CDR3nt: TGTGCCAGCAGCCTCCTGGTCACTGAAGCTTTCTTT
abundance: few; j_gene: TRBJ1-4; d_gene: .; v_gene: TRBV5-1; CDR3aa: CASSLYSVPTNEKLFF; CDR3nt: TGCGCCAGCAGCTTGTACAGCGTACCAACTAATGAAAAACTGTTTTTT
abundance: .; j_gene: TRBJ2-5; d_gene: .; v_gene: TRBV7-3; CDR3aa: CASSSIHGAHQETQYF; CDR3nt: TGTGCCAGCAGTTCCATCCATGGGGCCCACCAAGAGACCCAGTACTTC
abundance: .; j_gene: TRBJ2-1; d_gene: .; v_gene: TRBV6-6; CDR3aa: CASSRTTSLDNEQFF; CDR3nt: TGTGCCAGCAGTCGTACTACCTCACTTGATAATGAGCAGTTCTTC
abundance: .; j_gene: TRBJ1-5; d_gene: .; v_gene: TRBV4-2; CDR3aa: CASSQDGGVINQPQHF; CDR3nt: TGTGCCAGCAGCCAGGATGGCGGTGTTATCAATCAGCCCCAGCATTTT
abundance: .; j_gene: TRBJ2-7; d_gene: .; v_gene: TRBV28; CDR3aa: CASSLIGVAGSYEQYF; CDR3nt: TGTGCCAGCAGTCTCATAGGAGTAGCAGGCTCCTACGAGCAGTACTTC
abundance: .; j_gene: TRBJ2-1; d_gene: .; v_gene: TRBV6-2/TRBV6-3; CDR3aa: CASSYFRGAGNEQFF; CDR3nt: TGTGCCAGCAGTTACTTCCGGGGGGCTGGCAATGAGCAGTTCTTC
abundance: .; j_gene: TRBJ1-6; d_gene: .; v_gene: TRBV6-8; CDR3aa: CASSTPRGANSPLHF; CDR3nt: TGTGCCAGCAGTACCCCGAGGGGGGCCAATTCACCCCTCCACTTT
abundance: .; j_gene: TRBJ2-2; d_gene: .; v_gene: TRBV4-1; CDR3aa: CASSQLTVSGELFF; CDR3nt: TGCGCCAGCAGCCAATTGACAGTATCCGGGGAGCTGTTTTTT
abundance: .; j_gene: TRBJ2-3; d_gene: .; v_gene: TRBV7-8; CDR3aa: CASRFGSGTTDTQYF; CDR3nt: TGTGCCAGCAGGTTTGGATCCGGGACCACAGATACGCAGTATTTT
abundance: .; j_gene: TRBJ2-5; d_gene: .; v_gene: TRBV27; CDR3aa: CASSFSARVDQYF; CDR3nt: TGTGCCAGCAGTTTTTCCGCACGGGTGGACCAGTACTTC
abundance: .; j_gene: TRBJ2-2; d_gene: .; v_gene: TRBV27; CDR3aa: CASSLPLAGELFF; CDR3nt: TGTGCCAGCAGTCTTCCACTCGCCGGGGAGCTGTTTTTT
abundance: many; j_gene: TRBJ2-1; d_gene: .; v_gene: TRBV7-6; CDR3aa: CASSLAGLNEQFF; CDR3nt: TGTGCCAGCAGCTTAGCTGGGCTCAATGAGCAGTTCTTC
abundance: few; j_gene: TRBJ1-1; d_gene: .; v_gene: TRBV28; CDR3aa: CASSSPQGLNTEAFF; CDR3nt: TGTGCCAGCAGTTCCCCACAGGGACTGAACACTGAAGCTTTCTTT
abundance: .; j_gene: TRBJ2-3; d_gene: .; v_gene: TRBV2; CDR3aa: CASTKGTRSTDTQYF; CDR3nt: TGTGCCAGCACCAAGGGGACACGCAGCACAGATACGCAGTATTTT
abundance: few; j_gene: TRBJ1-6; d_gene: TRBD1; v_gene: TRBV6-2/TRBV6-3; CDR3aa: CASSWLVVSTTGADSPLHF; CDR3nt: TGTGCCAGCAGCTGGTTGGTGGTATCTACAACAGGGGCAGATTCACCCCTCCACTTT
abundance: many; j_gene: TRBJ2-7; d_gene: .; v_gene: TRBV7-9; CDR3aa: CASSHGVGPEQYF; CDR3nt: TGTGCCAGCAGCCACGGGGTAGGGCCCGAGCAGTACTTC
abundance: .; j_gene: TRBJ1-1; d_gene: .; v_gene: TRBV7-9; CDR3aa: CASSLAQAEAFF; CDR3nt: TGTGCCAGCAGCTTAGCTCAGGCAGAAGCTTTCTTT
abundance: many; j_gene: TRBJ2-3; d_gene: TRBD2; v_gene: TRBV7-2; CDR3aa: CASSSPLAGAWTDTQYF; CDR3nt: TGTGCCAGCAGCTCGCCCCTAGCGGGGGCGTGGACAGATACGCAGTATTTT